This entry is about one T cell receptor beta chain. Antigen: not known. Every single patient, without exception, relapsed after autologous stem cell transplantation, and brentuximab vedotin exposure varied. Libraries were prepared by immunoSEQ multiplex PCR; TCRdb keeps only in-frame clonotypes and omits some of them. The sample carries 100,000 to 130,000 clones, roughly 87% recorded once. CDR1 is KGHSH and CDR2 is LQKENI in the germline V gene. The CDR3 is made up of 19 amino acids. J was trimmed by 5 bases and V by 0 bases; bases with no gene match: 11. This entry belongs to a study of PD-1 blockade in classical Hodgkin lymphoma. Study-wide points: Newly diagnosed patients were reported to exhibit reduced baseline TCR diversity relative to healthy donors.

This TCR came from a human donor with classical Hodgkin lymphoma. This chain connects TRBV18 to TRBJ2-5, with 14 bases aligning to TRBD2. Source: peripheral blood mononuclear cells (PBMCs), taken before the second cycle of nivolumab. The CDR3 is CASSPPARTSGRRGETQYF. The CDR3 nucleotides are TGTGCCAGCTCACCACCGGCCAGGACTAGCGGGAGGAGAGGGGAGACCCAGTACTTC. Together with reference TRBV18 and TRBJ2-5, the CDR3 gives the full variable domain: NAGVMQNPRHLVRRRGQEARLRCSPMKGHSHVYWYRQLPEEGLKFMVYLQKENIIDESGMPKERFSAEFPKEGPSILRIQQVVRGDSAAYFCASSPPARTSGRRGETQYFGPGTRLLVL.